The next 31 T cell receptor beta chains were all read from a single sample in a study of cytomegalovirus exposure and HLA in healthy donors. The PCR was carried out with 60 Vbeta primers and 13 Jbeta primers. Clones were sequenced by immunoSEQ multiplex PCR, and TCRdb holds only the in-frame ones, with some missing. The sample lists roughly 190,000 clones, 70% to 80% occurring once. The sequencing sample was made of PBMCs. The origin of the receptors is a woman under 40 in good health and CMV-seropositive.

This clone was seen only once. The V and J genes are TRBV28 and TRBJ2-1; D is possibly TRBD2 (7 bases). Germline V lookup: CDR1 MDHEN, CDR2 SYDVKM. V dropped 5 bases and J dropped 11 bases, with 19 bases sitting between them. This CDR3 is built from 14 residues. CDR3: CASSIRGGEYKQFF. The CDR3 nucleotides read TGTGCCAGCAGTATCAGGGGAGGGGAGTATAAGCAGTTCTTC.

The chain couples TRBV27 to TRBJ2-1; 11 nucleotides line up with TRBD2. Germline trimming cut 6 bases from V and 5 bases from J; bases unmatched to any gene: 9. In germline, CDR1 is MNHEY, CDR2 SMNVEV (reference sequence). The CDR3 consists of 16 residues. DNA for the CDR3: TGTGCCAGCAGGTTAGCGGGAGGGATCCTTAACAATGAGCAGTTCTTC. It yields the protein CASRLAGGILNNEQFF.

This clone occurred a few times. The V call is TRBV6-5, the J call TRBJ2-1, with TRBD2 matching over 8 bases. CDR3 size: 15 residues. V was pared by 7 bases and J by 4 bases, with 9 bases of the junction left unmatched. Germline V gene lookup returns CDR1 MNHEY and CDR2 SVGAGI. The DNA for the CDR3 is TGTGCCAGCAACCCACTAGCGGAGCCTTACAATGAGCAGTTCTTC. This sequence encodes CASNPLAEPYNEQFF.

The genes are TRBV9 and TRBJ2-7; D perhaps matches TRBD1 (5 bases). From germline, CDR1 is SGDLS and CDR2 YYNGEE. The CDR3 runs 15 residues. The V and J ends lost 4 bases and 2 bases respectively, with 16 bases between them. The CDR3 loop is CASSPHSRDPYEQYF. In DNA, the CDR3 is TGTGCCAGCAGCCCCCATAGCAGGGATCCCTACGAGCAGTACTTC. The full variable domain, rest sourced from reference TRBV9 and TRBJ2-7, is DSGVTQTPKHLITATGQRVTLRCSPRSGDLSVYWYQQSLDQGLQFLIQYYNGEERAKGNILERFSAQQFPDLHSELNLSSLELGDSALYFCASSPHSRDPYEQYFGPGTRLTVT.

Only a few counts were recorded for this clone. The chain uses TRBV6-1 and TRBJ1-6; D is perhaps TRBD1 (6 bases). Germline CDR1 and CDR2: MNHNS and SASEGT. Trimming took 8 bases from V and 8 from J, leaving 19 bases between them. This CDR3 comprises 15 residues. DNA for the CDR3: TGTGCCAGCCGGCGGGGGGACAAGGGGTATTCACCCCTCCACTTT. Amino acids: CASRRGDKGYSPLHF.

This sequence joins TRBV29-1 and TRBJ2-7; 8 bases fit TRBD1. V lost 2 bases and J lost 5; bases outside the gene matches: 5. This CDR3 spans 13 amino acids. CDR1 SQVTM and CDR2 ANQGSEA come from the germline V gene. For the CDR3, the DNA is TGCAGCGTTGAAACAGGGGGATTGGACGAGCAGTACTTC. As protein: CSVETGGLDEQYF.

The rearrangement joins TRBV6-5 to TRBJ2-3; 11 nucleotides match TRBD1. Losses at the gene ends were 2 bases for V and 3 bases for J; bases not matched to a gene: 4. Germline assignment: CDR1 MNHEY and CDR2 SVGAGI. CDR3 length equals 16 residues. CDR3 residues: CASSYDGQGATDTQYF. The DNA for the CDR3 is TGTGCCAGCAGTTACGACGGACAGGGGGCTACAGATACGCAGTATTTT.

V gene TRBV7-9 combines with J gene TRBJ1-2, with TRBD1 matching over 9 bases. CDR3 length equals 14 residues. The J segment lost 6 bases and the V segment lost 5 bases, leaving 7 bases of the junction unmatched. Germline assignment: CDR1 SEHNR and CDR2 FQNEAQ (reference sequence). CDR3: CASSLGQGGDGYTF. Here the CDR3 DNA reads TGTGCCAGCAGCCTGGGACAGGGTGGGGATGGCTACACCTTC.

The chain couples TRBV28 to TRBJ1-2; D is possibly TRBD1 (5 bases). Germline CDR1 and CDR2: MDHEN and SYDVKM. V was pared by 6 bases and J by 8 bases, with 13 bases between. The CDR3 spans 12 residues. The CDR3 DNA reads TGTGCCAGCAGAATGGAGGGGCAAGGCTACACCTTC. It codes for CASRMEGQGYTF.

This chain uses TRBV4-2 with TRBJ2-2; 9 nucleotides match TRBD2. Trimming removed 2 bases from V and 3 bases from J; junction bases left unmatched: 7. CDR1 and CDR2 (germline): LGHNA, YNFKEQ. The CDR3 runs 17 residues. Written as DNA, the CDR3 is TGTGCCAGCAGCCAATTGGGCGGGGGGGCGGACACCGGGGAGCTGTTTTTT. It specifies CASSQLGGGADTGELFF.

As regards this clone: Other DNA sequences within the sample encode an identical CDR3. CDR3 in amino acids: CASSDSGGAYNEQFF. CDR3 bases: TGTGCCAGCAGTGACAGCGGGGGGGCCTACAATGAGCAGTTCTTC. The chain employs TRBV6-4 and TRBJ2-1; TRBD2 agrees at 10 bases. Trimming at V came to 2 bases and at J to 2 bases, leaving 0 bases not matched to a gene. This CDR3 region has 15 residues. CDR1 and CDR2 from the germline V gene are MRHNA and SNTAGT.

The J gene is TRBJ1-2, the V gene TRBV28, with 8 bases fitting TRBD1. Germline CDR1 and CDR2: MDHEN and SYDVKM. The V and J ends lost 6 bases and 6 bases, in that order; junction bases with no gene match: 6. The CDR3 has 13 amino acids. The chain's CDR3 is CASRPDRVHGYTF. The CDR3, as DNA: TGTGCCAGCAGGCCGGACAGGGTACATGGCTACACCTTC.

The J gene is TRBJ1-6, the V gene TRBV30, with a possible D match to TRBD1 (6 bases). V was cut by 8 bases and J by 0 bases, with 14 bases left in between. Germline loops: CDR1 GTSNPN, CDR2 SVGIG (reference sequence). CDR3 length: 15 residues. The CDR3 bases are TGTGCCGGGAAACAGGGAAGCTCCTATAATTCACCCCTCCACTTT. Amino acids: CAGKQGSSYNSPLHF.

This clone appeared a single time. The rearrangement uses TRBV4-2 and TRBJ2-5, with 9 bases identical to TRBD1. The CDR3 runs to 16 residues. Trimming took 0 bases from V and 5 from J; bases not matched to a gene: 7. Germline V gene sequence: CDR1 LGHNA, CDR2 YNFKEQ. The CDR3 reads CASSQDVQGARETQYF. The CDR3 DNA sequence: TGTGCCAGCAGCCAAGATGTACAGGGGGCCCGTGAGACCCAGTACTTC.

The J gene is TRBJ2-3, the V gene TRBV11-2; 10 bases fit TRBD2. Per germline, CDR1 SGHAT and CDR2 FQNNGV. The CDR3 is made up of 14 amino acids. Unmatched junction bases numbered 2, after V lost 5 bases and J lost 3 bases. As DNA, the CDR3 is TGTGCCAGCAGCCCGGGACTAGCGACAGATACGCAGTATTTT. Amino acids: CASSPGLATDTQYF.

V is TRBV29-1 and J is TRBJ1-1; no clear D gene. The ends were cut back, 4 bases at V and 1 base at J, with 10 bases in the middle. This CDR3 comprises 13 residues. CDR1 and CDR2 from the germline V gene are SQVTM and ANQGSEA. CDR3 sequence reads: CSVVTHRNTEAFF. CDR3 sequence (DNA): TGCAGCGTTGTGACACACCGGAACACTGAAGCTTTCTTT.

Here the CDR3 DNA reads TGTGCCAGCAGCCCCTCGAGCACAGATACGCAGTATTTT. Translating gives CASSPSSTDTQYF. The chain combines TRBV7-9 with TRBJ2-3; no firm D call. Germline values: CDR1 SEHNR, CDR2 FQNEAQ (reference sequence). The CDR3 has 13 amino acids. V lost 5 bases to trimming and J lost 0 bases, with 6 bases between them.

The J gene is TRBJ2-1, the V gene TRBV6-6; tentative D call: TRBD2 (6 bases). CDR3 length: 16 residues. The V gene lost 6 bases and the J gene lost 6 bases, with 21 bases spanning the gap. In germline, CDR1 is MNHNY, CDR2 SVGAGI (reference sequence). CDR3: CASSRDSSANGNEQFF. In DNA form, the CDR3 reads TGTGCCAGCAGCCGGGACTCCTCAGCAAATGGCAATGAGCAGTTCTTC.

The chain combines TRBV2 with TRBJ1-1; a weak D match, TRBD1 (5 bases). V was cut by 8 bases and J by 4 bases, with 14 bases left in between. Germline V lookup: CDR1 SNHLY, CDR2 FYNNEI. The length of the CDR3 is 13 residues. CDR3 sequence reads: CASSKQVLTEAFF. The CDR3 DNA follows: TGTGCCAGCTCGAAACAGGTTCTCACTGAAGCTTTCTTT. Full variable domain (outside the CDR3, taken from reference TRBV2 and TRBJ1-1): EPEVTQTPSHQVTQMGQEVILRCVPISNHLYFYWYRQILGQKVEFLVSFYNNEISEKSEIFDDQFSVERPDGSNFTLKIRSTKLEDSAMYFCASSKQVLTEAFFGQGTRLTVV.

This clone appeared a few times. The V gene is TRBV28, the J gene TRBJ1-2; 12 bases agree with TRBD1. The germline V gene encodes CDR1 MDHEN and CDR2 SYDVKM. With 7 bases clipped from V and 5 bases from J, the junction kept 20 bases outside the gene matches. This CDR3 contains 19 residues. CDR3 sequence: CASTTDIAGQGAGSYGYTF. The CDR3 bases are TGTGCCAGCACCACCGACATTGCGGGACAGGGGGCCGGGTCGTATGGCTACACCTTC.

This clone occurred a few times. V usage is TRBV7-6 and J usage is TRBJ1-6; D possibly corresponds to TRBD1 (5 bases). Germline loops: CDR1 SGHVS, CDR2 FNYEAQ. V lost 5 bases to trimming and J lost 8 bases, with 19 bases between them. The CDR3 length is 16 residues. Written as DNA, the CDR3 is TGTGCCAGCAGCGACGGACCTCGACAGCGGGATTCACCCCTCCACTTT. Residues: CASSDGPRQRDSPLHF.

The V gene is TRBV19, the J gene TRBJ1-5, with 8 positions matching TRBD1. The CDR3 sequence is 15 residues long. Trimming cost V 2 bases and J 1 base; bases outside gene matches: 1. Germline V gene lookup returns CDR1 LNHDA and CDR2 SQIVND (reference sequence). The CDR3 DNA sequence: TGTGCCAGTAGTATACAGGGGGCGAGCAATCAGCCCCAGCATTTT. Residues: CASSIQGASNQPQHF.

The chain recombines TRBV6-5 with TRBJ1-5; no clear D gene. V was shortened by 5 bases and J by 7 bases, with 18 bases between the two germline ends. Looked up from germline, CDR1 is MNHEY and CDR2 is SVGAGI. The CDR3 contains 15 residues. The chain's CDR3 is CASSPGSPVEQPQHF. The CDR3 DNA follows: TGTGCCAGCAGTCCGGGATCCCCTGTCGAACAGCCCCAGCATTTT.

Comment on this clone: Other DNA sequences in this sample translate to the same CDR3. The rearrangement links TRBV6-6 to TRBJ1-1; D is possibly TRBD1 (5 bases). Deletions cut 2 bases from V and 5 bases from J, with 6 bases between. Germline CDR1 MNHNY, CDR2 SVGAGI (reference sequence). The CDR3 consists of 12 residues. CDR3 nucleotide sequence: TGTGCCAGCAGTTACGGGGGGACTGAAGCTTTCTTT. Translating it yields CASSYGGTEAFF.

V is TRBV28 and J is TRBJ1-5, with 9 bases lining up with TRBD1. The CDR3 has 18 amino acids. Germline-derived CDR1 and CDR2 are MDHEN and SYDVKM. V lost 3 bases to trimming and J lost 4 bases; unmatched junction nucleotides: 13. The CDR3 DNA follows: TGTGCCAGCAGTTTTCTGCAGGGACAGGGCGTGATTAATCAGCCCCAGCATTTT. Encoded protein: CASSFLQGQGVINQPQHF.

This clone was found a few times. This chain links TRBV5-1 with TRBJ1-2; TRBD1 matches 7 bases. V lost 0 bases and J lost 4; bases outside the gene matches: 9. CDR1 and CDR2 from the germline V gene are SGHRS and YFSETQ. The CDR3 has 16 residues. Written as DNA, the CDR3 is TGCGCCAGCAGCTTGGATGAACAGGGGAAAGCCTATGGCTACACCTTC. Its protein product is CASSLDEQGKAYGYTF.

There are a few counts of this clone. The V gene is TRBV28, the J gene TRBJ1-1, with D perhaps matching TRBD1 (5 bases). V was pared by 3 bases and J by 0 bases, with 11 bases between. Per germline, CDR1 MDHEN and CDR2 SYDVKM. CDR3 length: 15 amino acids. The CDR3 reads CASSFDNRMNTEAFF. The CDR3 DNA reads as TGTGCCAGCAGTTTTGATAACAGGATGAACACTGAAGCTTTCTTT.

This clone has a handful of counts. The gene calls are TRBV28 and TRBJ2-1; the match to TRBD2 covers 8 bases. Per the germline V gene, CDR1 is MDHEN and CDR2 is SYDVKM. The J segment lost 7 bases and the V segment lost 11 bases, leaving 10 bases of the junction unmatched. CDR3 size: 13 residues. Written as DNA, the CDR3 is TGTGCCTCGGTAACGGGAGGGCCGAATGAGCAGTTCTTC. It translates to CASVTGGPNEQFF.

This clone was seen just once. The gene calls are TRBV2 and TRBJ2-3; tentatively, D is TRBD2 (5 bases). The CDR3 covers 11 residues. Trimming pared 6 bases from V and 6 bases from J, leaving 7 bases between. Germline CDR1 reads SNHLY; CDR2 reads FYNNEI. CDR3 in DNA: TGTGCCAGCAGCCGAGGGGATACGCAGTATTTT. Encoded protein: CASSRGDTQYF.

The rearrangement links TRBV6-5 to TRBJ1-1; 8 nucleotides agree with TRBD1. The CDR3 is 13 residues long. Germline CDR1 and CDR2: MNHEY and SVGAGI. The J segment lost 5 bases and the V segment lost 6 bases, leaving 5 bases of the junction unmatched. CDR3 sequence reads: CASSRTGRTEAFF. DNA of the CDR3: TGTGCCAGCAGCCGGACAGGGAGGACTGAAGCTTTCTTT.

The V and J genes are TRBV18 and TRBJ2-7, with D unresolved. The CDR3 sequence is 13 residues long. Germline assignment: CDR1 KGHSH and CDR2 LQKENI. Between the trimmed V and J ends, which lost 0 bases and 6 bases, there was a span of 9 bases. CDR3 coding DNA: TGTGCCAGCTCACCACCCACGGGTCCCGAGCAGTACTTC. Translated: CASSPPTGPEQYF.